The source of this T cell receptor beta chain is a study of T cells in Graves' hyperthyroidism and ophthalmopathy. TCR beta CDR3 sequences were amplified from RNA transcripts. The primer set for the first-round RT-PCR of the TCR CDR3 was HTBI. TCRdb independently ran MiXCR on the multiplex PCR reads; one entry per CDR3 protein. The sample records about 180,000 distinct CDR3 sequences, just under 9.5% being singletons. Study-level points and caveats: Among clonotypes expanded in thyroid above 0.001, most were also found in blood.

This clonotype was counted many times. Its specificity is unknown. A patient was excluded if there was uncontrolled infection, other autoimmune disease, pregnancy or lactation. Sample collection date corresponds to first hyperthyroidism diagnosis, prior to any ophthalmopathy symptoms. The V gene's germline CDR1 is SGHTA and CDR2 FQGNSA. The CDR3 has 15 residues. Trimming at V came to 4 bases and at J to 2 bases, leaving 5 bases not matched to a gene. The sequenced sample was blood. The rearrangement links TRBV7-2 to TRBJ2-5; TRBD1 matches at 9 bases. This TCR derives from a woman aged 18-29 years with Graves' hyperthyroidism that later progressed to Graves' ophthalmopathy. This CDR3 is CASSYMGQGQETQYF. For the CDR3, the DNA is TGTGCCAGCAGCTATATGGGACAGGGACAAGAGACCCAGTACTTC.